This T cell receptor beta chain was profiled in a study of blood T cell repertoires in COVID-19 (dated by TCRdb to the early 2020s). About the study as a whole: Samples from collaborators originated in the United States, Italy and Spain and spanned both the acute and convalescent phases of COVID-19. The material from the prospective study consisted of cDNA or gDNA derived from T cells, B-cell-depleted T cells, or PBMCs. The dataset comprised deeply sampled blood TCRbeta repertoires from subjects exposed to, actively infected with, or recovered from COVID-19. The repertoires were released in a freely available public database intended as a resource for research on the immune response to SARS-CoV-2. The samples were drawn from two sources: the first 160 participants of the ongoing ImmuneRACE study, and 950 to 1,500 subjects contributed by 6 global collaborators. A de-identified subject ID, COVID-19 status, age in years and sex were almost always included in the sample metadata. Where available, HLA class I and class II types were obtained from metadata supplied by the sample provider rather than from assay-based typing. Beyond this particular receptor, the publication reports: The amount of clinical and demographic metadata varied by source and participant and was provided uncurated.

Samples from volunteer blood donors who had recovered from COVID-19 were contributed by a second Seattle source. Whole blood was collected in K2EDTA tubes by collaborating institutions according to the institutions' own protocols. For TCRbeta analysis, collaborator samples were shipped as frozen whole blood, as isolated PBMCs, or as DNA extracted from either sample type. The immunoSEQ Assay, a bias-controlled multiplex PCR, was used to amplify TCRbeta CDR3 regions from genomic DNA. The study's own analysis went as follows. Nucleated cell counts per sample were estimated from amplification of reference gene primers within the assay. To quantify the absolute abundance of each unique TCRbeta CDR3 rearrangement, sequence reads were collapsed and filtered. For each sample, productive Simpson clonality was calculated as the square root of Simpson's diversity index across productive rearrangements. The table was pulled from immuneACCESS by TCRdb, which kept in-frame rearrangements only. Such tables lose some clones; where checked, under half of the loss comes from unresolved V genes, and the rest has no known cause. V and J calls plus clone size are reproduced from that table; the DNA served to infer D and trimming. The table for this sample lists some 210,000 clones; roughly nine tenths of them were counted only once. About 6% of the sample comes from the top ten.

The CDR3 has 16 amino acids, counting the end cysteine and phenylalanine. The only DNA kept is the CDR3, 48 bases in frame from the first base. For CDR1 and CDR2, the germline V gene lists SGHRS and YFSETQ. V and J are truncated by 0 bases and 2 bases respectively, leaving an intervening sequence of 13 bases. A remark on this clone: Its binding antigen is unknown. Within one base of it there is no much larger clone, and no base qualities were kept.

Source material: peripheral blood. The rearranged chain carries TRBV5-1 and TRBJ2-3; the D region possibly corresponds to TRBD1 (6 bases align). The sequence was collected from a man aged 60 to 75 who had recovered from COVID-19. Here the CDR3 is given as CASSLADSNPTDTQYF. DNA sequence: TGCGCCAGCAGCTTGGCGGACAGTAATCCCACAGATACGCAGTATTTT.